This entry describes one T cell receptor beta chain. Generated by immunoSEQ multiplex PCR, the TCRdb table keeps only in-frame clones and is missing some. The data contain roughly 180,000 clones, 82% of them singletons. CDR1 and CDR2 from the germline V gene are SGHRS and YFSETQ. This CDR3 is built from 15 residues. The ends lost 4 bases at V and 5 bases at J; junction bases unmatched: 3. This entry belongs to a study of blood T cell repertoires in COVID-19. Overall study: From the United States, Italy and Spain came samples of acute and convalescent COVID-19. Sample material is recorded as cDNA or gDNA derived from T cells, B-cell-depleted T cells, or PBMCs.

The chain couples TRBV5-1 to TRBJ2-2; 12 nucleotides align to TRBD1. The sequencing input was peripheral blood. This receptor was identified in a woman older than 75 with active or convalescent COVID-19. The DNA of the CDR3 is TGCGCCAGCAGCACGGGACAGGGGGCGACCGGGGAGCTGTTTTTT. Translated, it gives CASSTGQGATGELFF.